The 22 T cell receptor beta chains listed next were all sequenced from one sample in a study of shared clonotypes between healthy human individuals. Profiled with immunoSEQ multiplex PCR; TCRdb holds only in-frame clones, not every one. The sample has roughly 1,500,000 clones, 98% seen once. Sample: naive CD4+ T cells sorted from blood. Subset meaning: CD45RA+ positively selected. The receptors stem from a man aged 30-40 years in good health.

The V and J genes are TRBV6-4 and TRBJ2-1; D is undetermined. With 5 bases removed from V and 9 bases from J, the gap between germline ends came to 14 bases. CDR3 length: 13 residues. Germline CDR1 and CDR2: MRHNA and SNTAGT. The DNA for the CDR3 is TGTGCCAGCAGTACGACCGGTTCGCCTGAGCAGTTCTTC. Translation gives CASSTTGSPEQFF.

The V gene is TRBV6-6, the J gene TRBJ2-3, with a weak D call TRBD2 (6 bases). V was pared by 4 bases and J by 4 bases, with 12 bases between. Germline V gene data show CDR1 as MNHNY and CDR2 as SVGAGI (reference sequence). There are 14 residues in the CDR3. In nucleotides, the CDR3 is TGTGCCAGCAGTTTTAGCGGTTGGGCAGATACGCAGTATTTT. This encodes CASSFSGWADTQYF.

This chain's CDR3 is CASSLGQGDYNEQFF. The CDR3 DNA reads TGTGCCAGCAGCTTGGGACAGGGGGACTACAATGAGCAGTTCTTC. The J gene is TRBJ2-1, the V gene TRBV5-4; 9 bases map to TRBD1. The CDR3 contains 15 residues. Germline CDR1 SGHNT, CDR2 YYREEE (reference sequence). After removal of 0 bases from V and 3 bases from J, the junction contained 1 base not matched to a gene.

Details on this clone: This sample also contains other DNA sequences that code for the same CDR3. V and J are TRBV9 and TRBJ2-7; TRBD2 might be the D (5 bases). The CDR3 is 14 amino acids. The germline CDR1 and CDR2 sequences are SGDLS and YYNGEE. The ends were cut back, 0 bases at V and 2 bases at J, with 9 bases in the middle. CDR3 nucleotide sequence: TGTGCCAGCAGCGTAGCGGGGTCCACCTACGAGCAGTACTTC. It translates to CASSVAGSTYEQYF. The full variable domain, its missing parts supplied by reference TRBV9 and TRBJ2-7, is DSGVTQTPKHLITATGQRVTLRCSPRSGDLSVYWYQQSLDQGLQFLIQYYNGEERAKGNILERFSAQQFPDLHSELNLSSLELGDSALYFCASSVAGSTYEQYFGPGTRLTVT.

For the CDR3, the DNA is TGTGCCAGCAGTTTCCGACAGAACAATGAGCAGTTCTTC. Amino acid sequence: CASSFRQNNEQFF. The rearrangement links TRBV6-6 to TRBJ2-1, with TRBD1 as a possible D gene (5 bases). Deletions cut 4 bases from V and 5 bases from J, with 9 bases between. The germline V gene has CDR1 MNHNY and CDR2 SVGAGI (reference sequence). CDR3 size: 13 residues.

This chain connects TRBV2 to TRBJ2-1; 8 nucleotides agree with TRBD2. Losses at the gene ends were 6 bases for V and 8 bases for J; bases not matched to a gene: 9. CDR1 is SNHLY and CDR2 is FYNNEI in the germline V gene. This CDR3 comprises 14 residues. The CDR3 protein is CASRRAGASYEQFF. CDR3 DNA: TGTGCCAGCAGGAGAGCGGGAGCGTCTTATGAGCAGTTCTTC.

The gene calls are TRBV14 and TRBJ2-7; possibly TRBD2 for D (5 bases). The V and J ends lost 2 bases and 3 bases respectively, with 8 bases between them. Looked up from germline, CDR1 is SGHDN and CDR2 is FVKESK. The CDR3 consists of 13 residues. The DNA for the CDR3 is TGTGCCAGCAGCCAACGACTACTCTACGAGCAGTACTTC. Residues: CASSQRLLYEQYF. The whole variable domain, remainder taken from reference TRBV14 and TRBJ2-7, is EAGVTQFPSHSVIEKGQTVTLRCDPISGHDNLYWYRRVMGKEIKFLLHFVKESKQDESGMPNNRFLAERTGGTYSTLKVQPAELEDSGVYFCASSQRLLYEQYFGPGTRLTVT.

With respect to this clone: The junction does not match germline at one end; this may be a read error. This chain links TRBV7-7 with TRBJ2-1; 10 positions agree with TRBD2. The CDR3 runs to 15 residues. The germline CDR1 and CDR2 sequences are SSHAT and FNYEAQ (reference sequence). The CDR3 nucleotides read TGTGCTAGCAGCTTTAAAGCGGGGGGGGCAAGCGAGCAGTTCTTC. It is translated as CASSFKAGGASEQFF.

Remarks on this clone: This sample includes further DNA sequences coding for the same CDR3. The chain recombines TRBV10-3 with TRBJ2-7; no reliable D call. Germline V gene sequence: CDR1 ENHRY, CDR2 SYGVKD. The CDR3 extends over 12 amino acids. Deletions cut 4 bases from V and 0 bases from J, with 4 bases between. The CDR3 coding sequence is TGTGCCATCAGTGTTAGCTCCTACGAGCAGTACTTC. It specifies CAISVSSYEQYF.

The chain carries TRBV10-3 and TRBJ1-4; 7 nucleotides match TRBD1. CDR1 ENHRY and CDR2 SYGVKD come from the germline V gene. CDR3 size: 15 residues. Germline trimming cut 5 bases from V and 3 bases from J; bases unmatched to any gene: 6. The CDR3 loop reads CAISPQGRSNEKLFF. Here the CDR3 DNA reads TGTGCCATCAGTCCACAGGGGAGGTCTAATGAAAAACTGTTTTTT.

This clone was picked up one time. The V call is TRBV5-4, the J call TRBJ2-3, with 13 bases that match TRBD2. The CDR3 loop spans 16 amino acids. Trimming at V came to 0 bases and at J to 7 bases, leaving 5 bases not matched to a gene. CDR1 is SGHNT and CDR2 is YYREEE in the germline V gene (reference sequence). CDR3 residues: CASSLAPGLAGNTQYF. The DNA for the CDR3 is TGTGCCAGCAGCTTGGCCCCGGGACTAGCGGGAAATACGCAGTATTTT.

V is TRBV4-1 and J is TRBJ2-3; 12 bases are shared with TRBD2. The CDR3 loop spans 20 amino acids. The germline V gene encodes CDR1 MGHRA and CDR2 YSYEKL. V trimming: 4 bases; J trimming: 1 base; junction bases outside the gene matches: 15. The CDR3 DNA reads TGCGCCAGCAGCCTAGCGGGACTAGCGGGTTCGAAGGTACGCACAGATACGCAGTATTTT. Its translation is CASSLAGLAGSKVRTDTQYF.

V is TRBV28 and J is TRBJ2-1; 7 nucleotides line up with TRBD2. Germline loops: CDR1 MDHEN, CDR2 SYDVKM. The CDR3 spans 13 residues. V was pared by 5 bases and J by 8 bases, with 6 bases of the junction left unmatched. The CDR3, as DNA: TGTGCCAGCAGTCGGACTAGTTTCCATGAGCAGTTCTTC. It translates to CASSRTSFHEQFF. The whole variable domain, filled in from reference TRBV28 and TRBJ2-1, reads DVKVTQSSRYLVKRTGEKVFLECVQDMDHENMFWYRQDPGLGLRLIYFSYDVKMKEKGDIPEGYSVSREKKERFSLILESASTNQTSMYLCASSRTSFHEQFFGPGTRLTVL.

This chain links TRBV29-1 with TRBJ1-1; tentative D call: TRBD1 (5 bases). The CDR3 covers 14 residues. V shed 3 bases and J shed 3 bases, with 14 bases lying between them. Germline values: CDR1 SQVTM, CDR2 ANQGSEA. The CDR3 loop reads CSVEGRQRDTEAFF. CDR3 in DNA: TGCAGCGTTGAGGGGCGGCAGAGGGACACTGAAGCTTTCTTT.

The sample holds one count of this clone. The rearrangement uses TRBV28 and TRBJ1-5; TRBD1 is a possible D gene (5 bases). The CDR3 runs to 14 residues. Germline V lookup: CDR1 MDHEN, CDR2 SYDVKM. The ends were cut back, 2 bases at V and 6 bases at J, with 11 bases in the middle. The chain's CDR3 is CASSLRLGVQPQHF. CDR3 DNA: TGTGCCAGCAGTTTACGTTTAGGGGTTCAGCCCCAGCATTTT.

The chain joins TRBV7-6 to TRBJ2-1; D call uncertain. V was clipped by 5 bases and J by 0 bases, with 17 bases between them. The germline V gene has CDR1 SGHVS and CDR2 FNYEAQ. The CDR3 loop spans 17 amino acids. CDR3 DNA: TGTGCCAGCAGCCCAATCACTCGGCAGCCCTCCTACAATGAGCAGTTCTTC. Translation: CASSPITRQPSYNEQFF.

This rearrangement joins TRBV5-4 to TRBJ2-1; 12 bases line up with TRBD2. CDR1 and CDR2 (germline): SGHNT, YYREEE (reference sequence). This CDR3 has 16 residues. The trim removed 3 bases at V and 5 bases at J, leaving 6 bases unmatched. The DNA for the CDR3 is TGTGCCAGCAGCTCCAGGACTAGCGGGACTAACAATGAGCAGTTCTTC. Translation: CASSSRTSGTNNEQFF.

The V gene is TRBV6-4, the J gene TRBJ1-2; a possible D gene is TRBD1 (6 bases). V was pared by 2 bases and J by 7 bases, with 17 bases between. The V gene's germline CDR1 is MRHNA and CDR2 SNTAGT. The CDR3 covers 15 residues. The CDR3 sequence is CASSDRGDGTSGYTF. CDR3 in DNA: TGTGCCAGCAGTGACAGGGGGGACGGAACGAGTGGCTACACCTTC.

With respect to this clone: In the same sample, other DNA sequences code for this CDR3. The genes are TRBV28 and TRBJ2-7; D gene ambiguous. Trimming pared 2 bases from V and 4 bases from J, leaving 6 bases between. In germline, CDR1 is MDHEN, CDR2 SYDVKM. This CDR3 is built from 12 residues. CDR3 DNA sequence: TGTGCCAGCAGTTTAAAATTTTACGAGCAGTACTTC. It encodes CASSLKFYEQYF.

The J gene is TRBJ2-1, the V gene TRBV9; possible D gene TRBD1, 5 bases. The CDR3 is 15 amino acids. Germline CDR1 is SGDLS and CDR2 is YYNGEE. The V and J ends lost 5 bases and 0 bases respectively, with 12 bases between them. The CDR3 region is CASSGWGSSYNEQFF. The CDR3 DNA reads as TGTGCCAGCAGTGGCTGGGGCAGCTCCTACAATGAGCAGTTCTTC.

The rearrangement uses TRBV2 and TRBJ1-1; D ambiguous. The germline V and J ends were trimmed by 8 bases and 1 base, with 8 bases remaining between them. CDR1 is SNHLY, CDR2 FYNNEI, per germline. CDR3 length equals 12 residues. For the CDR3, the DNA is TGTGCCAGCTCCCGGAGGAACACTGAAGCTTTCTTT. Protein product: CASSRRNTEAFF.

This clone was observed a few times. This chain links TRBV21-1 with TRBJ2-7; TRBD1 was called by the table and not checked on the DNA. TRBV21-1 is classified as a pseudogene. This CDR3 contains 10 residues. The CDR3, as DNA: TGTGCCAGCAGCAAACCAGGGGGAGAATTC. Its translation is CASSKPGGEF.